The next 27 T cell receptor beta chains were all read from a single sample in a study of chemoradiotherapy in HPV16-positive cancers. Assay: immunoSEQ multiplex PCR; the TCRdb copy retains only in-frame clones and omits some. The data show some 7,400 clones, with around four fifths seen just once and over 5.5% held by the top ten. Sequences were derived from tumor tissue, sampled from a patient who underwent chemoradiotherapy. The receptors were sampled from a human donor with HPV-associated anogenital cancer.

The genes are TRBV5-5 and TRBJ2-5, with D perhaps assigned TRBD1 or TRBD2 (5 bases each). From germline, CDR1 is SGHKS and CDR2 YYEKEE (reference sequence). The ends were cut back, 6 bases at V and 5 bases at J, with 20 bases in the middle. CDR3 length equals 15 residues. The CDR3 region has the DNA TGTGCCAGCATGCCCACCGGGACCCCAGGGGAGACCCAGTACTTC. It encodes CASMPTGTPGETQYF.

CDR3 DNA sequence: TGTGCCAGCAGTGATTTAAATAGGACAGGGGCACAAGAGACCCAGTACTTC. Protein: CASSDLNRTGAQETQYF. The J gene is TRBJ2-5, the V gene TRBV2; 9 nucleotides line up with TRBD1. This CDR3 comprises 17 residues. Trimming took 3 bases from V and 2 from J; bases not matched to a gene: 10. The V gene's germline CDR1 is SNHLY and CDR2 FYNNEI.

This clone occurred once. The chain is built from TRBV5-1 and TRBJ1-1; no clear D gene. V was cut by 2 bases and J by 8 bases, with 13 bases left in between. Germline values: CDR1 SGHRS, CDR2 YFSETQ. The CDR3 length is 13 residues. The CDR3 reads CASSFDTAREAFF. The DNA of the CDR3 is TGCGCCAGCAGCTTCGACACCGCTAGGGAAGCTTTCTTT.

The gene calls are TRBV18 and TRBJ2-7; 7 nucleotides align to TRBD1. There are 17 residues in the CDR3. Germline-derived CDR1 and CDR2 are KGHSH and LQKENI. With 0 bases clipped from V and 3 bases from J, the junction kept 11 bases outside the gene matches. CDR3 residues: CASSPPDRGQIYYEQYF. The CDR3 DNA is TGTGCCAGCTCACCACCCGATCGGGGACAGATCTACTACGAGCAGTACTTC.

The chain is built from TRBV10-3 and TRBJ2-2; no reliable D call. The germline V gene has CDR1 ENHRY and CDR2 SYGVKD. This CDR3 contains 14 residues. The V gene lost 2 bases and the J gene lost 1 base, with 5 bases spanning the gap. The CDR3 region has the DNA TGTGCCATCAGTGAGAGGCAGAACACCGGGGAGCTGTTTTTT. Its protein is CAISERQNTGELFF.

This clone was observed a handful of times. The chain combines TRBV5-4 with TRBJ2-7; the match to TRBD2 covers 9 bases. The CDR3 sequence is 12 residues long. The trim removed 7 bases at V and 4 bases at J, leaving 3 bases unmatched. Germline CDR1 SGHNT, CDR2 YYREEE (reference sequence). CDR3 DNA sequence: TGTGCCAGCGGGCTAGCGGGGTACGAGCAGTACTTC. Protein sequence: CASGLAGYEQYF. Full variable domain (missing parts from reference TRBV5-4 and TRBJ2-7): ETGVTQSPTHLIKTRGQQVTLRCSSQSGHNTVSWYQQALGQGPQFIFQYYREEENGRGNFPPRFSGLQFPNYSSELNVNALELDDSALYLCASGLAGYEQYFGPGTRLTVT.

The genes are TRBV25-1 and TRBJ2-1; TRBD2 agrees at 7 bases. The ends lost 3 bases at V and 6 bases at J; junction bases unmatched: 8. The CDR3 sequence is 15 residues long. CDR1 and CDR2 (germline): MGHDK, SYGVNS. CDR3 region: CASSDFGLGFNEQFF. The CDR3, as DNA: TGTGCCAGCAGTGACTTTGGACTAGGGTTCAATGAGCAGTTCTTC.

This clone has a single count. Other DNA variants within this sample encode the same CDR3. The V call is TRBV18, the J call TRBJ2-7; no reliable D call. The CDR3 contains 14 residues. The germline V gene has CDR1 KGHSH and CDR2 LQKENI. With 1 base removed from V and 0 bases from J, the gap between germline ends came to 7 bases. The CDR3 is CASSPLASSYEQYF. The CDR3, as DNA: TGTGCCAGCTCACCACTAGCTAGCTCCTACGAGCAGTACTTC.

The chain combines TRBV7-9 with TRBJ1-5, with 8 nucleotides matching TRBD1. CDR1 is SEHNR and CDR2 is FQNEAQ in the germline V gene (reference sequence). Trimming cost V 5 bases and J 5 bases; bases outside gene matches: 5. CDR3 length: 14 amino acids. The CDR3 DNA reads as TGTGCCAGCAGCACCCTGACAGGGGATCAGCCCCAGCATTTT. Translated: CASSTLTGDQPQHF.

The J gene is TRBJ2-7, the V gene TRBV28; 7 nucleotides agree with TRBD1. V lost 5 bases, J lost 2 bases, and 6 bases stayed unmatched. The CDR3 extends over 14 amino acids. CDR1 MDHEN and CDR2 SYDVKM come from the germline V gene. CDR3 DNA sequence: TGTGCCAGCAGTACACAGGGGAAGGCCTACGAGCAGTACTTC. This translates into CASSTQGKAYEQYF.

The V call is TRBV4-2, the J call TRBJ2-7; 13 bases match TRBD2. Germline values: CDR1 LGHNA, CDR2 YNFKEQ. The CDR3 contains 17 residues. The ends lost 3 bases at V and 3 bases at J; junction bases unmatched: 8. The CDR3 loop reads CASSHPGTSGVRYEQYF. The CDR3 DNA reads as TGTGCCAGCAGCCACCCCGGGACTAGCGGGGTACGCTACGAGCAGTACTTC.

The CDR3 region is CASSSSLRTEANTGELFF. The CDR3 nucleotides read TGTGCCAGCAGCTCCTCCCTCAGGACAGAGGCGAACACCGGGGAGCTGTTTTTT. This rearrangement joins TRBV7-6 to TRBJ2-2, with a weak D call TRBD1 (6 bases). This CDR3 has 18 amino acids. Deletions cut 4 bases from V and 0 bases from J, with 18 bases between. CDR1 SGHVS and CDR2 FNYEAQ come from the germline V gene.

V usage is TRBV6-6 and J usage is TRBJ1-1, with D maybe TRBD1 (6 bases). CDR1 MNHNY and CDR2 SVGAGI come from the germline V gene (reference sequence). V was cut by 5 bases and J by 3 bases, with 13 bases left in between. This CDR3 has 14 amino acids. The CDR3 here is CASSVTGGDTEAFF. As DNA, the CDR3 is TGTGCCAGCAGTGTGACAGGAGGGGACACTGAAGCTTTCTTT.

The CDR3: CASSPQGASVEQYF. Here the CDR3 DNA reads TGTGCCAGCTCGCCCCAGGGGGCCTCGGTCGAGCAGTACTTC. The rearrangement joins TRBV18 to TRBJ2-7; 8 positions match TRBD1. Germline values: CDR1 KGHSH, CDR2 LQKENI. The CDR3 covers 14 residues. V trimming: 6 bases; J trimming: 6 bases; junction bases outside the gene matches: 10.

The DNA for the CDR3 is TGTGCCAGTAGTATAGCGGCAGGTTGCACCGATGAGCAGTTCTTC. Encoded protein: CASSIAAGCTDEQFF. This chain uses TRBV19 with TRBJ2-1; D is unresolved. Trimming left V 1 base short and J 8 bases short, with 15 bases between. Per germline, CDR1 LNHDA and CDR2 SQIVND (reference sequence). This CDR3 spans 15 amino acids.

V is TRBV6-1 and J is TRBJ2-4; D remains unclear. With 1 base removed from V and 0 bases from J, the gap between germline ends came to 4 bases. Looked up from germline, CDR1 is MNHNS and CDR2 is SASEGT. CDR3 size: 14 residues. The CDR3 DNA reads TGTGCCAGCAGTGAAGGCGGAGCCAAAAACATTCAGTACTTC. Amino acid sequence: CASSEGGAKNIQYF.

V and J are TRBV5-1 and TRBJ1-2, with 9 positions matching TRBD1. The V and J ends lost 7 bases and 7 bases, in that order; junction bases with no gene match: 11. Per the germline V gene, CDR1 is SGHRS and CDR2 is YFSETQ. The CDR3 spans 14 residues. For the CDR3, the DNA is TGCGCCAGCGGGACCGGGACAGGGAGTGGTGGCTACACCTTC. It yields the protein CASGTGTGSGGYTF.

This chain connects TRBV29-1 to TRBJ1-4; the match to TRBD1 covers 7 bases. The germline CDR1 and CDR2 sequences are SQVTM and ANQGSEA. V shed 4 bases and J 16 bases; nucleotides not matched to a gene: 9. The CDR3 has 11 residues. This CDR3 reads CSVVVGTEKFF. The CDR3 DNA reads TGCAGCGTTGTGGTCGGGACAGAAAAGTTTTTT.

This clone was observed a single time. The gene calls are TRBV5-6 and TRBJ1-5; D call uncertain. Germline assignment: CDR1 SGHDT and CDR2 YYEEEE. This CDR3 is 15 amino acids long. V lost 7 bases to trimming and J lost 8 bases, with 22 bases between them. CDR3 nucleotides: TGTGCCAGCTCTATGGGCGAGGGCAGAATGGAGCCCCAGCATTTT. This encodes CASSMGEGRMEPQHF.

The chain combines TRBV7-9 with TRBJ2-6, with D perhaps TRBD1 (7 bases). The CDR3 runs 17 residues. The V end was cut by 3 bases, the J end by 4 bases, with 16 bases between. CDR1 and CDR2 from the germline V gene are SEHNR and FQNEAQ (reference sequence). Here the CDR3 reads CASSLEGAGSGANVLTF. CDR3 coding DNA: TGTGCCAGCAGCTTGGAGGGGGCGGGATCCGGGGCCAACGTCCTGACTTTC.

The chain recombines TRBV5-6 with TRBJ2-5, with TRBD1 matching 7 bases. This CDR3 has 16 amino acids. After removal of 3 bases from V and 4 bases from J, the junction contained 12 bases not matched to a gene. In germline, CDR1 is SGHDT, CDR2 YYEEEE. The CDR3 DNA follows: TGTGCCAGCAGCTCGTCGACAGGGATGGGGTTAGAGACCCAGTACTTC. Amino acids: CASSSSTGMGLETQYF.

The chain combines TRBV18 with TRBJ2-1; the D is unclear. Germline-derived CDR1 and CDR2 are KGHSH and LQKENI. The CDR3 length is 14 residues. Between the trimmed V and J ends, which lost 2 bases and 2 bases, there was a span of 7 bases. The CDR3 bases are TGTGCCAGCTCACCAGGGGATGCCTACAATGAGCAGTTCTTC. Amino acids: CASSPGDAYNEQFF.

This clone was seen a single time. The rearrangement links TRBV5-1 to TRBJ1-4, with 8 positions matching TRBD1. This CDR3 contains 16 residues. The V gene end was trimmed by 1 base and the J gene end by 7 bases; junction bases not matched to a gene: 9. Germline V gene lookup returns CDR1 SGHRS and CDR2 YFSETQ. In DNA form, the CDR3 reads TGCGCCAGCAGCTTGAGTCAGGGGGCTTTTACTGAAAAACTGTTTTTT. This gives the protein CASSLSQGAFTEKLFF.

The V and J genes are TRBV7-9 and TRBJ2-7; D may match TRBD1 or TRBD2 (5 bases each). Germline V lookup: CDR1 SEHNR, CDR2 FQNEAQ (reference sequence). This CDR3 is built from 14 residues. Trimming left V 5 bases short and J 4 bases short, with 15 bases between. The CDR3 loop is CASSVPGAQYEQYF. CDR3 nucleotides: TGTGCCAGCAGCGTTCCCGGGGCCCAATACGAGCAGTACTTC. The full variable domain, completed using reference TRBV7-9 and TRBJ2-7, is DTGVSQNPRHKITKRGQNVTFRCDPISEHNRLYWYRQTLGQGPEFLTYFQNEAQLEKSRLLSDRFSAERPKGSFSTLEIQRTEQGDSAMYLCASSVPGAQYEQYFGPGTRLTVT.

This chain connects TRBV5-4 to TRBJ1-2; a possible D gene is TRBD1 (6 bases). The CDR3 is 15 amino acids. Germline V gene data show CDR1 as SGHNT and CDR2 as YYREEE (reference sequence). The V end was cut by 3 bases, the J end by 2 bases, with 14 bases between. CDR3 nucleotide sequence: TGTGCCAGCAGCTCCCCCAGGACAGCCAACTATGGCTACACCTTC. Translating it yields CASSSPRTANYGYTF.

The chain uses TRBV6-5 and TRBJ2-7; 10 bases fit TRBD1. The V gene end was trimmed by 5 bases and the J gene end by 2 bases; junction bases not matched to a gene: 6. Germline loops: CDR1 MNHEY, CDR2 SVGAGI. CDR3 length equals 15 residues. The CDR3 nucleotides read TGTGCCAGCAGTCAGGACAGGGGGGAAACCTACGAGCAGTACTTC. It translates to CASSQDRGETYEQYF.

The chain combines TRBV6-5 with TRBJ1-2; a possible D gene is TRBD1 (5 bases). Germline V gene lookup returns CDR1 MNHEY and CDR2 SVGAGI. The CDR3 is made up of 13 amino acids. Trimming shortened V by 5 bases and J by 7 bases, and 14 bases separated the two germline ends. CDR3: CASSPQGDGGYTF. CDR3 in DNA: TGTGCCAGCAGTCCCCAGGGTGATGGTGGCTACACCTTC.